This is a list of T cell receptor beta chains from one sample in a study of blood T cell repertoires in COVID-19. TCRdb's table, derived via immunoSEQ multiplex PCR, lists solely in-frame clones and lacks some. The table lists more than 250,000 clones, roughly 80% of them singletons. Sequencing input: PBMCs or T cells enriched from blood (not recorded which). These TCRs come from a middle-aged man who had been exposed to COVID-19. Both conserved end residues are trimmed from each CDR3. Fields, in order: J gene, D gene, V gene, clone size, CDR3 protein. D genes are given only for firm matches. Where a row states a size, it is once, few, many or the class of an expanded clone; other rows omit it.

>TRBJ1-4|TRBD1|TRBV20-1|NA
SASSVGQYNEKLF
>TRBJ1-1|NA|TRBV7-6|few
ASRPTEVNTEAF
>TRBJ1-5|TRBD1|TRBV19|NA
ASSGRQGSGPQH
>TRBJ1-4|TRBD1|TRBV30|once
AWSPTGGLEKLF
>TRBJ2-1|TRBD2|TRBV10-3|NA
AISGVASGTYNEQF
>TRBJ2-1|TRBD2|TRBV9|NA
ASSAFETSGRDNEQF
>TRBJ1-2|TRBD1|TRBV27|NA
ASGNRGLVGYT
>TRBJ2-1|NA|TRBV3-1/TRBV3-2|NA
ASSQDLSFVGGGAREQF
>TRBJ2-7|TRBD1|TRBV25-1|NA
ASTPPGGWSYEQY
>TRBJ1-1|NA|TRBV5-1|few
ASMLGTEAF
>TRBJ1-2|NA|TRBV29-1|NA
SVQSALYGYT
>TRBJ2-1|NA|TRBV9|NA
ASSVGGISEQF
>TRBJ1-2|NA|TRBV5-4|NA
ASSFPGGNYGYT
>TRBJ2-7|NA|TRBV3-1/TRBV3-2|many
ASSQDTGQY
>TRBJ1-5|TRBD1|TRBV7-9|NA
ASSPGTGDQPQH
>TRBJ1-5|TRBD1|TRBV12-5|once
ASGPGTVNQPQH
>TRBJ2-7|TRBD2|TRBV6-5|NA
ASSLAGNYEQY
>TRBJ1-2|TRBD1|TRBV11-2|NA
ASRANKGGANYGYT
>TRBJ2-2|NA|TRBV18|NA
ASSRRPRGTGELF
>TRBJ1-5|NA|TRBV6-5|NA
ASSYSNSLKPQH
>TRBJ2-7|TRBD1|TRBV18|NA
ASSPGQGGSYEQY
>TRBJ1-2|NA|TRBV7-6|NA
ASSLEAGIGYGYT
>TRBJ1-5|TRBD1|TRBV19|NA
ASSMDYRGPDSYNQPQH
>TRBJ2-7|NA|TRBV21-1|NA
ASSSPPGTRNYEQY
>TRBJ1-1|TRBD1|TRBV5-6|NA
ASRTPGQMNTEAF